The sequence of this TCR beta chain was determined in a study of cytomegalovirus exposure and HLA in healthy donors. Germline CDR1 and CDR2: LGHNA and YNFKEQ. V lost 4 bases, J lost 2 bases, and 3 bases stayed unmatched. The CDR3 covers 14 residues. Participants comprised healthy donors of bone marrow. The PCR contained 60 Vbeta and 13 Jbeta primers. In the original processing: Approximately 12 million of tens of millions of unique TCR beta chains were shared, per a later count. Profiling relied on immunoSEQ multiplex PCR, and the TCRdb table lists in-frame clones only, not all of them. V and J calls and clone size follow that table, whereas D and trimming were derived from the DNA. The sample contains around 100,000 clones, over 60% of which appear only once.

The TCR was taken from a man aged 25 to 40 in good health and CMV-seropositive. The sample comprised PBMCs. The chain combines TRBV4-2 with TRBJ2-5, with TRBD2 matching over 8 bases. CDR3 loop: CASSPGLGQETQYF. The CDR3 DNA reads TGTGCCAGCAGCCCGGGACTAGGACAAGAGACCCAGTACTTC.